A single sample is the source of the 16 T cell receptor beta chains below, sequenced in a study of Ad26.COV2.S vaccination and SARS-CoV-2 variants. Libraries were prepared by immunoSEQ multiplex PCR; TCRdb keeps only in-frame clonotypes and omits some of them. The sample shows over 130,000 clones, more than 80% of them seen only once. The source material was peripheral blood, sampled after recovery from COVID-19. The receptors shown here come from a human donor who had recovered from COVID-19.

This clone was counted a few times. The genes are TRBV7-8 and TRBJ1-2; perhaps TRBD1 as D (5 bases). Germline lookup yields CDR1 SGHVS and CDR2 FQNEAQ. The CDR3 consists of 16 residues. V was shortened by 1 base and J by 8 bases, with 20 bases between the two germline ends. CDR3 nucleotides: TGTGCCAGCAGCTTAGGAATGAGCCGGGAAAGGGGCGGCTACACCTTC. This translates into CASSLGMSRERGGYTF. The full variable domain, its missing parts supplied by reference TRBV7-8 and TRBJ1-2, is GAGVSQSPRYKVAKRGQDVALRCDPISGHVSLFWYQQALGQGPEFLTYFQNEAQLDKSGLPSDRFFAERPEGSVSTLKIQRTQQEDSAVYLCASSLGMSRERGGYTFGSGTRLTVV.

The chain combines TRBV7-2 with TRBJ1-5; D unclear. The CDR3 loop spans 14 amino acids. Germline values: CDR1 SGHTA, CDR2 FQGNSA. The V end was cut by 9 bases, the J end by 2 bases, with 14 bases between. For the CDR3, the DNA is TGTGCCAGTAGCGAACTGGGTGGCAATCAGCCCCAGCATTTT. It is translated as CASSELGGNQPQHF.

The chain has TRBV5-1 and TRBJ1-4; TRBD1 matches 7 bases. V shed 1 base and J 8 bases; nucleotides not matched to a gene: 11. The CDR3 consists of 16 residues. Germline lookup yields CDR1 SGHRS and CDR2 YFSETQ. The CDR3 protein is CASSLTPPPGQEKLFF. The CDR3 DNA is TGCGCCAGCAGCTTGACCCCACCACCGGGACAGGAAAAACTGTTTTTT. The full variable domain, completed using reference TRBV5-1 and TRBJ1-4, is KAGVTQTPRYLIKTRGQQVTLSCSPISGHRSVSWYQQTPGQGLQFLFEYFSETQRNKGNFPGRFSGRQFSNSRSEMNVSTLELGDSALYLCASSLTPPPGQEKLFFGSGTQLSVL.

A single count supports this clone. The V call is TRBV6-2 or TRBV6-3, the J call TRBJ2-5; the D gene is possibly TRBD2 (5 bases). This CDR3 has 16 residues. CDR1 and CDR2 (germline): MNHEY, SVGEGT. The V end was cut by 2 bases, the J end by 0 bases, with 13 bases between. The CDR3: CASSYRDTENQETQYF. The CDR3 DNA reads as TGTGCCAGCAGTTACCGGGATACAGAAAACCAAGAGACCCAGTACTTC.

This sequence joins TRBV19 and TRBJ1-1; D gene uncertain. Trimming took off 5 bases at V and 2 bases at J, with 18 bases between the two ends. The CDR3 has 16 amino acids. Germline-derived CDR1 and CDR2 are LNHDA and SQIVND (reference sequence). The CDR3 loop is CASSSLRREKNTEAFF. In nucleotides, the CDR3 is TGTGCCAGTAGTTCCTTACGCCGGGAGAAAAACACTGAAGCTTTCTTT. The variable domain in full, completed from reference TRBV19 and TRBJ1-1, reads DGGITQSPKYLFRKEGQNVTLSCEQNLNHDAMYWYRQDPGQGLRLIYYSQIVNDFQKGDIAEGYSVSREKKESFPLTVTSAQKNPTAFYLCASSSLRREKNTEAFFGQGTRLTVV.

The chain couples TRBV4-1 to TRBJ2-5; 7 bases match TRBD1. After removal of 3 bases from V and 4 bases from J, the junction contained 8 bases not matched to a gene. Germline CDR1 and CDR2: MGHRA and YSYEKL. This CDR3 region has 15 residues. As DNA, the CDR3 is TGCGCCAGCAGCCAGGGACAGTCGAAAGGAGAGACCCAGTACTTC. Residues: CASSQGQSKGETQYF.

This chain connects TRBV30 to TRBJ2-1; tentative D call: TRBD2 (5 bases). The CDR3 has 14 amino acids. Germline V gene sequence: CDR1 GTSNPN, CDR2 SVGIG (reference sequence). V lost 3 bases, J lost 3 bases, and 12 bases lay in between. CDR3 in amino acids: CAWRTGTGYNEQFF. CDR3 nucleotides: TGTGCCTGGAGAACGGGAACTGGCTACAATGAGCAGTTCTTC.

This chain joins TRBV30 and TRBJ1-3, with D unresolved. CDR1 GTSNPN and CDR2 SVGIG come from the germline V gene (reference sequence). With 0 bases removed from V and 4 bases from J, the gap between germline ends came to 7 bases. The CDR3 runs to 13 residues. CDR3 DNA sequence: TGTGCCTGGAGTGTAAGAACGGGAAACACCATATATTTT. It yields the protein CAWSVRTGNTIYF.

The CDR3 loop is CASSRNSRLYGYTF. CDR3 DNA sequence: TGTGCCAGCAGTCGGAACAGCCGACTCTATGGCTACACCTTC. V gene TRBV7-2 combines with J gene TRBJ1-2; D gene uncertain. Germline CDR1 reads SGHTA; CDR2 reads FQGNSA. Trimming stripped 6 bases from V and 4 bases from J, with 15 bases between. This CDR3 region has 14 residues. Combining the CDR3 with reference TRBV7-2 and TRBJ1-2 gives the whole variable domain GAGVSQSPSNKVTEKGKDVELRCDPISGHTALYWYRQSLGQGLEFLIYFQGNSAPDKSGLPSDRFSAERTGGSVSTLTIQRTQQEDSAVYLCASSRNSRLYGYTFGSGTRLTVV.

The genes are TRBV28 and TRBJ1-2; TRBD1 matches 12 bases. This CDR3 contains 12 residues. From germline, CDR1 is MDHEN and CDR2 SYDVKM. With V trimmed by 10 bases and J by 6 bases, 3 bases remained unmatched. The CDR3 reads CATGTGGNGYTF. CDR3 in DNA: TGTGCCACTGGGACAGGGGGCAATGGCTACACCTTC.

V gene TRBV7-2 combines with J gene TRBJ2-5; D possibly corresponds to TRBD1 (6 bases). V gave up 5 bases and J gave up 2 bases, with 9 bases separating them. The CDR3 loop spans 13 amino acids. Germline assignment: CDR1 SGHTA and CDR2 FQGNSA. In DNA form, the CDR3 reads TGTGCCAGCAGCCATGACAGGCAAGAGACCCAGTACTTC. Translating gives CASSHDRQETQYF.

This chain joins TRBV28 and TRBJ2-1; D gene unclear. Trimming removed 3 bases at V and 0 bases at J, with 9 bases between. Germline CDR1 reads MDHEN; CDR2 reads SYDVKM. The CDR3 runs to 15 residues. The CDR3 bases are TGTGCCAGCAGTTTTGCTTTGAACTCCTACAATGAGCAGTTCTTC. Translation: CASSFALNSYNEQFF.

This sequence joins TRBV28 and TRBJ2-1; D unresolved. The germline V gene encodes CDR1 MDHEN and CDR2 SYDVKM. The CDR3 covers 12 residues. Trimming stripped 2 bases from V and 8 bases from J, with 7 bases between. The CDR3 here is CASSLTGDEQFF. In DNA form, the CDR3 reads TGTGCCAGCAGTTTAACCGGCGATGAGCAGTTCTTC.

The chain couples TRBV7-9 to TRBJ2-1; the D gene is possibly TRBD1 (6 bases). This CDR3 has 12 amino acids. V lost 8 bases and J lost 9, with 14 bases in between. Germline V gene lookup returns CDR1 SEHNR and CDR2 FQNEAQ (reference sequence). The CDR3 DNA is TGTGCCAGCGGCACAGGGAAGGGTGAGCAGTTCTTC. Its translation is CASGTGKGEQFF.

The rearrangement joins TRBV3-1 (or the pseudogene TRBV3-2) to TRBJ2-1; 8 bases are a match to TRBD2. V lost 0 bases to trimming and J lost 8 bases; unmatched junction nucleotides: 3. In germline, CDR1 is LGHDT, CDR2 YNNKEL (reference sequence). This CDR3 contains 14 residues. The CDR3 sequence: CASSQDRGGDEQFF. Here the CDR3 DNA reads TGTGCCAGCAGCCAAGATCGGGGGGGTGATGAGCAGTTCTTC.

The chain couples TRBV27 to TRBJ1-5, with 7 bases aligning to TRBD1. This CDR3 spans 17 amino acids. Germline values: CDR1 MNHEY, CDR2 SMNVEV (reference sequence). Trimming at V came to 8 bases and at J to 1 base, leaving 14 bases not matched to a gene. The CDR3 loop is CASAPSQGVWSNQPQHF. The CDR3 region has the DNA TGTGCCAGCGCTCCTTCTCAGGGGGTTTGGAGCAATCAGCCCCAGCATTTT.